These 2 T cell receptor beta chains came from one sample sequenced in a study of blood T cell repertoires in COVID-19. Sequenced by immunoSEQ multiplex PCR; TCRdb stores in-frame clones only, minus some. Of about 87,000 clones listed, about 88% are singletons. Sequencing used peripheral blood. Source of these receptors: a man aged 35 to 55 with acute or convalescent COVID-19.

V is TRBV16 and J is TRBJ1-1, with 7 nucleotides matching TRBD1. The V gene end was trimmed by 5 bases and the J gene end by 2 bases; junction bases not matched to a gene: 5. The germline gives CDR1 KGHSY, CDR2 FQNENV. This CDR3 comprises 14 residues. The CDR3 protein is CASSRGQSNTEAFF. The CDR3 region has the DNA TGTGCCAGCAGCAGGGGACAGAGTAACACTGAAGCTTTCTTT.

This clone came up a few times. The genes are TRBV18 and TRBJ2-7, with TRBD2 identical over 8 bases. This CDR3 has 15 residues. V gave up 4 bases and J gave up 3 bases; unmatched junction bases: 8. Per germline, CDR1 KGHSH and CDR2 LQKENI. CDR3 in amino acids: CASSLTGTRYYEQYF. The CDR3 DNA is TGTGCCAGCTCACTAACCGGGACTAGGTACTACGAGCAGTACTTC.